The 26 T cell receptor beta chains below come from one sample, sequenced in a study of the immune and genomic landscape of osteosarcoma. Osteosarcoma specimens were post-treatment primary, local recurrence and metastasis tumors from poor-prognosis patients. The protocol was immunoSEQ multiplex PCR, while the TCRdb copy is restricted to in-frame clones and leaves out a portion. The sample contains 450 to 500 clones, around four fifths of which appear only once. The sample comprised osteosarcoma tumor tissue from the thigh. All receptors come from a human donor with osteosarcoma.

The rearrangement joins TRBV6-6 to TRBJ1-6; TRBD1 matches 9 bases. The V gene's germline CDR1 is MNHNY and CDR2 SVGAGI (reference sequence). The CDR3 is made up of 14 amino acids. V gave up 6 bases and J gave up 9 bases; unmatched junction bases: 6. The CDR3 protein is CASRPQGASSPLHF. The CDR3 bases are TGTGCCAGCAGACCACAGGGGGCTAGTTCACCCCTCCACTTT.

The CDR3 sequence: CASSPLTYGYTF. The CDR3 nucleotides read TGTGCCAGCAGCCCCTTAACGTATGGCTACACCTTC. V gene TRBV7-2 combines with J gene TRBJ1-2; D is undetermined. CDR1 and CDR2 (germline): SGHTA, FQGNSA. The ends were cut back, 5 bases at V and 5 bases at J, with 9 bases in the middle. The CDR3 runs 12 residues.

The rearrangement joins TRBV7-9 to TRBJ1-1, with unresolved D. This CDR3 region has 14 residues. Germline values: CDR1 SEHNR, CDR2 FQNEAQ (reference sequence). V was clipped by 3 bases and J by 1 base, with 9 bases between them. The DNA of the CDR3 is TGTGCCAGCAGCTTTCTAGGGCGGAACACTGAAGCTTTCTTT. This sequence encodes CASSFLGRNTEAFF.

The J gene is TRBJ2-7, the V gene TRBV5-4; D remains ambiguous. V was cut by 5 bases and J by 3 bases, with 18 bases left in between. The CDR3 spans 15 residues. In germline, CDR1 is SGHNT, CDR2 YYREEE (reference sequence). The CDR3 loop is CASRVGPTVGYEQYF. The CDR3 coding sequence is TGTGCCAGCAGAGTAGGGCCGACGGTTGGCTACGAGCAGTACTTC. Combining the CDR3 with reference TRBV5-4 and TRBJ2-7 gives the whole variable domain ETGVTQSPTHLIKTRGQQVTLRCSSQSGHNTVSWYQQALGQGPQFIFQYYREEENGRGNFPPRFSGLQFPNYSSELNVNALELDDSALYLCASRVGPTVGYEQYFGPGTRLTVT.

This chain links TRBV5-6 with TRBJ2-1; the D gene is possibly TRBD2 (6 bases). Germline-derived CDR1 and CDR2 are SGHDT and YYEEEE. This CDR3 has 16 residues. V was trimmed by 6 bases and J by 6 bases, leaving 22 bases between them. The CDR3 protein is CASTHLRRDGGNEQFF. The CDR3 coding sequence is TGTGCCAGCACCCATCTCAGGCGGGACGGTGGCAATGAGCAGTTCTTC.

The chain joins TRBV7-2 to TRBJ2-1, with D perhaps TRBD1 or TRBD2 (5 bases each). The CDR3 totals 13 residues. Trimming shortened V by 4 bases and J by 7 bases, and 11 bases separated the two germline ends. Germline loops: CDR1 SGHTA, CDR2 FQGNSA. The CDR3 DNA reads TGTGCCAGCAGCTCGGGGCGGAGGAATGAGCAGTTCTTC. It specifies CASSSGRRNEQFF.

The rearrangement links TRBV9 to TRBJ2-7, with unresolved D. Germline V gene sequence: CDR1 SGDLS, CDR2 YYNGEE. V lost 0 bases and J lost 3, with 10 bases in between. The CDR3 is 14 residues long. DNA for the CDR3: TGTGCCAGCAGCGTAGGCGGAATTGGCTACGAGCAGTACTTC. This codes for CASSVGGIGYEQYF.

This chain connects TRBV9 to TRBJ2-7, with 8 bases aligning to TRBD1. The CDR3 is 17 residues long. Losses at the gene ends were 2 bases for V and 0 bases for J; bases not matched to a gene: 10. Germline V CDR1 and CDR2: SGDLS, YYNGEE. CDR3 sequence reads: CASSVRAGTGSSYEQYF. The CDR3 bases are TGTGCCAGCAGCGTCAGGGCCGGGACAGGAAGCTCCTACGAGCAGTACTTC.

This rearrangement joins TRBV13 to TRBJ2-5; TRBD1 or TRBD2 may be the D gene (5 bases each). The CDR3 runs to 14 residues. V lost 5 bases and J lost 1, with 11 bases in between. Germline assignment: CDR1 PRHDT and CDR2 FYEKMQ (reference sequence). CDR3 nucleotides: TGTGCCAGCAGCCCACGGGACGGCCAAGAGACCCAGTACTTC. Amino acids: CASSPRDGQETQYF.

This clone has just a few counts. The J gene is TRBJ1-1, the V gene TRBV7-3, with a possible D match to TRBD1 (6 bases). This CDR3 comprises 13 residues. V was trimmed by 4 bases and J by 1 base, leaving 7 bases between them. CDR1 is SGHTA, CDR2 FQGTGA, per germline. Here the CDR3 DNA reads TGTGCCAGCAGCTGGGACAAGAACACTGAAGCTTTCTTT. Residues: CASSWDKNTEAFF.

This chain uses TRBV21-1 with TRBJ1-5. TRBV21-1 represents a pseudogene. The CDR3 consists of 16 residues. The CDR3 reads CASSKPLHWHHQPQHF. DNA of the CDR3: TGTGCCAGCAGCAAGCCGCTACATTGGCATCATCAGCCCCAGCATTTT.

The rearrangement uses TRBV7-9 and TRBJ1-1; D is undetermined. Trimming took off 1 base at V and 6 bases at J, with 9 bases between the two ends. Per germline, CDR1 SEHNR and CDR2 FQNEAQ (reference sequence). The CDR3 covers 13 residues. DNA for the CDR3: TGTGCCAGCAGCTTAGAAGGCCCGGCTGAAGCTTTCTTT. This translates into CASSLEGPAEAFF.

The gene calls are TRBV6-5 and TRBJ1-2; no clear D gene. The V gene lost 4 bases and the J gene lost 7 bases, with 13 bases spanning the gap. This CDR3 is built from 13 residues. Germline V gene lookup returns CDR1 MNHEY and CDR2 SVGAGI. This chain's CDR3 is CASSSPPARGYTF. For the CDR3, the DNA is TGTGCCAGCAGTTCTCCTCCGGCTCGTGGCTACACCTTC.

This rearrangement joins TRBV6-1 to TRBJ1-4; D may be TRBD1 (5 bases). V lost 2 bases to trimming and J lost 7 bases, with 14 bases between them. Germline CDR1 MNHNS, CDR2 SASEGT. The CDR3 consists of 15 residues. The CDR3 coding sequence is TGTGCCAGCAGTGAATATTGGGACGAGGGTGAAAAACTGTTTTTT. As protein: CASSEYWDEGEKLFF.

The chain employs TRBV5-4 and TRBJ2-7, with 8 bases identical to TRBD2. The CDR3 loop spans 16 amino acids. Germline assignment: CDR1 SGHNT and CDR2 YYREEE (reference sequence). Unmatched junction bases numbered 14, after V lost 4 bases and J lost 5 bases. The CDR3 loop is CASSRWFRGGRNEQYF. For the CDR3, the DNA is TGTGCCAGCAGCCGGTGGTTCCGGGGGGGCCGGAACGAGCAGTACTTC. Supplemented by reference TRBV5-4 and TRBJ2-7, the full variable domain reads ETGVTQSPTHLIKTRGQQVTLRCSSQSGHNTVSWYQQALGQGPQFIFQYYREEENGRGNFPPRFSGLQFPNYSSELNVNALELDDSALYLCASSRWFRGGRNEQYFGPGTRLTVT.

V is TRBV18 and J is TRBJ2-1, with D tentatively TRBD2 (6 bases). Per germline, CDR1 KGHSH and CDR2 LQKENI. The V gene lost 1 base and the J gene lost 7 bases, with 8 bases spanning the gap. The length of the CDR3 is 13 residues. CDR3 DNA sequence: TGTGCCAGCTCACCACTCCGGGGGAATGAGCAGTTCTTC. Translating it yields CASSPLRGNEQFF. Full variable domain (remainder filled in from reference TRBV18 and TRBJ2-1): NAGVMQNPRHLVRRRGQEARLRCSPMKGHSHVYWYRQLPEEGLKFMVYLQKENIIDESGMPKERFSAEFPKEGPSILRIQQVVRGDSAAYFCASSPLRGNEQFFGPGTRLTVL.

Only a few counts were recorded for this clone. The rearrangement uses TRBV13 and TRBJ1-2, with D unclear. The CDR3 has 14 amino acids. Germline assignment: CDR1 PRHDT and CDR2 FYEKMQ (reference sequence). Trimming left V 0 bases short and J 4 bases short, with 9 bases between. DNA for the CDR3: TGTGCCAGCAGCTTAGGCCCTGATGGCTATGGCTACACCTTC. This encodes CASSLGPDGYGYTF.

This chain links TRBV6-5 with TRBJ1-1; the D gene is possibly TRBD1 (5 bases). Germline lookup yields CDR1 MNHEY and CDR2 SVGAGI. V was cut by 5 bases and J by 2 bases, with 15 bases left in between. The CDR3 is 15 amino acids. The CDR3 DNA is TGTGCCAGCAGTAGAGACAGACTACCAAACACTGAAGCTTTCTTT. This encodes CASSRDRLPNTEAFF.

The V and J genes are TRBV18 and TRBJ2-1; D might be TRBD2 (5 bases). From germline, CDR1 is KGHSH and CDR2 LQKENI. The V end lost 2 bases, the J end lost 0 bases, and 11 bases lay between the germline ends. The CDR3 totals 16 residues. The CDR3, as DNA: TGTGCCAGCTCACCAGCGGGTAAGGCCTCCTACAATGAGCAGTTCTTC. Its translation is CASSPAGKASYNEQFF.

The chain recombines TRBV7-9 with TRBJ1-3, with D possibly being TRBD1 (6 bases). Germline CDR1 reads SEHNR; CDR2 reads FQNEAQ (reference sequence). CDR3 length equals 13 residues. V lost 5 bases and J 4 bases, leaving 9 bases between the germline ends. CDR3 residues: CASSLGHGNTIYF. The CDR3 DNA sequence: TGTGCCAGCAGCCTGGGACACGGAAACACCATATATTTT.

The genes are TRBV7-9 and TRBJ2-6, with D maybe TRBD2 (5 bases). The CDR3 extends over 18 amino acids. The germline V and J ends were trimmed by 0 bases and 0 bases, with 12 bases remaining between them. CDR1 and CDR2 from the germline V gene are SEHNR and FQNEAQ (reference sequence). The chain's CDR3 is CASSLAGSSPSGANVLTF. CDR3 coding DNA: TGTGCCAGCAGCTTAGCAGGGAGCTCCCCCTCTGGGGCCAACGTCCTGACTTTC.

CDR3 protein: CASSLVTGHQPQHF. The CDR3 DNA reads TGCGCCAGCAGCTTGGTGACAGGTCATCAGCCCCAGCATTTT. The rearrangement joins TRBV5-1 to TRBJ1-5, with D possibly being TRBD1 (6 bases). Germline V gene data show CDR1 as SGHRS and CDR2 as YFSETQ. The CDR3 runs to 14 residues. With 0 bases removed from V and 5 bases from J, the gap between germline ends came to 9 bases.

The CDR3 is CASRPSPRNIQYF. The CDR3 DNA is TGTGCCAGCAGACCGTCCCCCAGGAACATTCAGTACTTC. The chain has TRBV27 and TRBJ2-4, with D uncertain. CDR1 and CDR2 (germline): MNHEY, SMNVEV (reference sequence). Trimming took 6 bases from V and 7 from J, leaving 13 bases between them. This CDR3 contains 13 residues.

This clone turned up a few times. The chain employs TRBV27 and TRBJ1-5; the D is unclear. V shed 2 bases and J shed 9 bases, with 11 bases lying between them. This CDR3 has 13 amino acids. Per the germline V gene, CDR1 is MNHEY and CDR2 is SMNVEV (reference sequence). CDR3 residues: CASSLTPWGPQHF. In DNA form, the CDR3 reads TGTGCCAGCAGTTTAACTCCCTGGGGGCCCCAGCATTTT.

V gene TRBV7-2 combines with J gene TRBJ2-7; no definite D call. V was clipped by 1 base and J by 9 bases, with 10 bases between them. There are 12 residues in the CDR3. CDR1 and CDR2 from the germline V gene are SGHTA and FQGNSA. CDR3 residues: CASSLVSGGQYF. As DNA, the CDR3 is TGTGCCAGCAGCTTAGTCTCCGGCGGGCAGTACTTC. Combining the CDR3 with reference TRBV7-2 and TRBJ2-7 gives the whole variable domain GAGVSQSPSNKVTEKGKDVELRCDPISGHTALYWYRQSLGQGLEFLIYFQGNSAPDKSGLPSDRFSAERTGGSVSTLTIQRTQQEDSAVYLCASSLVSGGQYFGPGTRLTVT.

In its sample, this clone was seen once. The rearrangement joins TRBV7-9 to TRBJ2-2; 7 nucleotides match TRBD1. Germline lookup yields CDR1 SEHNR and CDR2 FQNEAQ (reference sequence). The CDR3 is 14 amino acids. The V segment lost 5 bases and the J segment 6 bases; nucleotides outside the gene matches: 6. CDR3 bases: TGTGCCAGCAGCCTGTATACAGGGGCCGGGGAGCTGTTTTTT. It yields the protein CASSLYTGAGELFF.